This TCR beta chain was found in a study of radiotherapy plus CTLA-4 blockade in lung cancer. Data came from immunoSEQ multiplex PCR; TCRdb stores just in-frame clones and leaves some out. The sample contains 35,000 or so clones, 75% to 90% of which appear only once. This clone was detected only once. The CDR3 is 13 residues long. CDR1 is SGHNT and CDR2 is YYREEE in the germline V gene (reference sequence). Trimming took 5 bases from V and 4 from J, leaving 13 bases between them. The chain is built from TRBV5-4 and TRBJ2-7, with D possibly being TRBD1 (6 bases). The TCR sequence derives from a human donor with non-small cell lung cancer who had stable disease on radiotherapy plus ipilimumab. The sample was peripheral blood, taken from a patient treated with radiotherapy plus ipilimumab. As DNA, the CDR3 is TGTGCCAGCAGTCGGGACATCACTTACGAGCAGTACTTC. This gives the protein CASSRDITYEQYF.